The source of this T cell receptor beta chain is a study of blood T cell dynamics during melanoma immunotherapy. Time point given: pre-treatment baseline. Response was assessed by RECIST 1.1 at 12 weeks, except a couple of rapid progressors. Data came from immunoSEQ multiplex PCR; TCRdb stores just in-frame clones and leaves some out. Altogether 9,000 to 13,000 clones are present, around four fifths being singletons, with the ten largest covering 14%. CDR1 LNHDA and CDR2 SQIVND come from the germline V gene (reference sequence). The CDR3 length is 15 residues. V was pared by 5 bases and J by 0 bases, with 11 bases between.

This clonotype was sampled from a human donor with melanoma. The chain is built from TRBV19 and TRBJ2-4; D not certain. The input for sequencing was blood, taken from a patient treated with checkpoint blockade. This CDR3 reads CASSPSHLAKNIQYF. The DNA for the CDR3 is TGTGCCAGTAGTCCCTCCCACCTAGCCAAAAACATTCAGTACTTC. Using reference TRBV19 and TRBJ2-4 for the parts outside the CDR3, the full variable domain is DGGITQSPKYLFRKEGQNVTLSCEQNLNHDAMYWYRQDPGQGLRLIYYSQIVNDFQKGDIAEGYSVSREKKESFPLTVTSAQKNPTAFYLCASSPSHLAKNIQYFGAGTRLSVL.